A selection of T cell receptor beta chains follows, all from one sample in a study of cytomegalovirus exposure and HLA in healthy donors. TCRdb's table, derived via immunoSEQ multiplex PCR, lists solely in-frame clones and lacks some. Among over 150,000 clones listed, around 85% were seen once. Specimen: PBMCs. These receptors originate from a man in his forties or fifties in good health and CMV-seronegative. CDR3s include the opening cysteine and the closing phenylalanine or tryptophan. A D gene is named only where the DNA matches it firmly. Size values are once, few and many counts, or a class for expanded clones, and some rows have none.

CDR3 protein | CDR3 DNA | J gene | clone size | V gene | D gene
CASRATGAYTF | TGTGCCAGCAGAGCGACAGGGGCCTACACCTTC | TRBJ1-2 | few | TRBV6-6 | TRBD1
CASSRDGLRENTEAFF | TGCGCCAGCAGCAGGGATGGGCTCAGGGAGAACACTGAAGCTTTCTTT | TRBJ1-1 | NA | TRBV5-1 | NA
CASSVASGYTDTQYF | TGTGCCAGCAGCGTAGCTAGCGGATACACAGATACGCAGTATTTT | TRBJ2-3 | NA | TRBV9 | TRBD2
CASSPWTGGYTF | TGTGCCAGCAGCCCCTGGACAGGCGGCTACACCTTC | TRBJ1-2 | few | TRBV11-3 | TRBD1
CASSPIETGGKSNYGYTF | TGTGCCAGCAGCCCGATCGAGACAGGGGGCAAATCTAACTATGGCTACACCTTC | TRBJ1-2 | NA | TRBV7-6 | TRBD1
CASSLEGGNGYTF | TGTGCCAGCAGCTTAGAAGGAGGTAATGGCTACACCTTC | TRBJ1-2 | NA | TRBV7-2 | NA
CASSLASGGPNEQFF | TGCGCCAGCAGCCTGGCCAGCGGGGGGCCCAATGAGCAGTTCTTC | TRBJ2-1 | NA | TRBV5-1 | TRBD2
CASSSPTANTEAFF | TGCGCCAGCAGCTCCCCTACAGCGAACACTGAAGCTTTCTTT | TRBJ1-1 | once | TRBV5-1 | NA
CASRTGNLQETQYF | TGTGCCAGCAGGACAGGCAACCTCCAAGAGACCCAGTACTTC | TRBJ2-5 | NA | TRBV6-5 | NA
CASRRTQGGYEQYF | TGTGCCAGCAGGCGTACACAGGGAGGGTACGAGCAGTACTTC | TRBJ2-7 | NA | TRBV27 | NA
CSVPGQGVSGYTF | TGCAGCGTTCCCGGACAGGGTGTCTCTGGCTACACCTTC | TRBJ1-2 | NA | TRBV29-1 | TRBD1
CASSLEEGGASEKLFF | TGTGCCAGCAGCTTAGAAGAAGGGGGTGCGAGTGAAAAACTGTTTTTT | TRBJ1-4 | NA | TRBV7-9 | NA
CASDSDRINYGYTF | TGTGCCAGCGACTCGGACAGGATTAACTATGGCTACACCTTC | TRBJ1-2 | NA | TRBV28 | TRBD1
CASRRTSGTDTQYF | TGTGCCAGCAGGAGGACTAGCGGCACAGATACGCAGTATTTT | TRBJ2-3 | NA | TRBV2 | TRBD2
CASRRSSGANVLTF | TGTGCCAGCAGGAGGAGCTCTGGGGCCAACGTCCTGACTTTC | TRBJ2-6 | NA | TRBV6-6 | NA
CASSEAGQFTDTQYF | TGTGCCAGCAGCGAAGCCGGACAATTCACAGATACGCAGTATTTT | TRBJ2-3 | NA | TRBV9 | NA